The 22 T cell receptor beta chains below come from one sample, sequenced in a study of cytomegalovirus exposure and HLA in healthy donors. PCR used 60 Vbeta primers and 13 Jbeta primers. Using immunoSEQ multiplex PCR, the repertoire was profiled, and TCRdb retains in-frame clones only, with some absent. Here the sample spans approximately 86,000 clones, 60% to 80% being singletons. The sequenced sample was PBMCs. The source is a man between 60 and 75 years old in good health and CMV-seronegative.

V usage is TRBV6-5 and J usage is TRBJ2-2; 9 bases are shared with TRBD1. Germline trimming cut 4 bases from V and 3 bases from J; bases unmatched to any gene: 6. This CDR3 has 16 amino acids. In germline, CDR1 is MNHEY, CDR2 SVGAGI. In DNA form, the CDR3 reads TGTGCCAGCAGTTTACAGGGGGCCCTCGACACCGGGGAGCTGTTTTTT. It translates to CASSLQGALDTGELFF.

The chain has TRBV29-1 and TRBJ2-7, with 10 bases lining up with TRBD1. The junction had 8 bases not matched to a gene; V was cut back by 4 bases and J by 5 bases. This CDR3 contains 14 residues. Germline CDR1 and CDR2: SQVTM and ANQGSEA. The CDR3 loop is CSVARTGGADEQYF. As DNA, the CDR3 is TGCAGCGTTGCTAGGACAGGGGGGGCGGACGAGCAGTACTTC.

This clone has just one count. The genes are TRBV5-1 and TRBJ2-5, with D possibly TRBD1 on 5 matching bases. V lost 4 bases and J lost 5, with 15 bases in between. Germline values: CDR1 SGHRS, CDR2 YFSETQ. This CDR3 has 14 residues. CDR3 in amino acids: CASSPQGASETQYF. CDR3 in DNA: TGCGCCAGCAGCCCTCAGGGTGCCAGCGAGACCCAGTACTTC.

The CDR3 nucleotides are TGTGCCAGCAGTCCAGCGACAGGCACCTCTGGAAACACCATATATTTT. Translating it yields CASSPATGTSGNTIYF. The chain carries TRBV28 and TRBJ1-3; D might be TRBD1 (6 bases). Germline V gene sequence: CDR1 MDHEN, CDR2 SYDVKM. There are 16 residues in the CDR3. Between the trimmed V and J ends, which lost 5 bases and 0 bases, there was a span of 14 bases.

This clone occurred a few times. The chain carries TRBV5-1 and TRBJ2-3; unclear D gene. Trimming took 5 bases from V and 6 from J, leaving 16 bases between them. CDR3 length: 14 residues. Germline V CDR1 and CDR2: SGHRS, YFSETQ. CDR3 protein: CASSPGPGQDTQYF. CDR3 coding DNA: TGCGCCAGCAGTCCCGGTCCGGGTCAGGATACGCAGTATTTT.

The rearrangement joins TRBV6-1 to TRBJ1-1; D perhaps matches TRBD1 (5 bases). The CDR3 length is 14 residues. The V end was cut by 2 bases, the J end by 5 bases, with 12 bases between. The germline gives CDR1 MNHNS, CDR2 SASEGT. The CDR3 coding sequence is TGTGCCAGCAGTGAAAGGGGCAGGGAAACTGAAGCTTTCTTT. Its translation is CASSERGRETEAFF.

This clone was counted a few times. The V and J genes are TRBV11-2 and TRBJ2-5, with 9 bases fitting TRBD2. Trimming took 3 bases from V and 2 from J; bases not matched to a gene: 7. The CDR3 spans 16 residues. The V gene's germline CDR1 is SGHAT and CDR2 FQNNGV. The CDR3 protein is CASSFGAGGQQETQYF. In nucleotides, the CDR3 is TGTGCCAGCAGCTTCGGAGCGGGGGGACAACAAGAGACCCAGTACTTC.

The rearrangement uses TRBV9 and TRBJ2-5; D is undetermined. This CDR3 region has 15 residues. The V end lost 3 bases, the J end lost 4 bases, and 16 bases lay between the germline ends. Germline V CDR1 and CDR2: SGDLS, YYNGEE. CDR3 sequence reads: CASSDALLDAETQYF. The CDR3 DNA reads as TGTGCCAGCAGCGACGCACTCCTAGATGCAGAGACCCAGTACTTC. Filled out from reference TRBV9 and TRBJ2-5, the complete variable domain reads DSGVTQTPKHLITATGQRVTLRCSPRSGDLSVYWYQQSLDQGLQFLIQYYNGEERAKGNILERFSAQQFPDLHSELNLSSLELGDSALYFCASSDALLDAETQYFGPGTRLLVL.

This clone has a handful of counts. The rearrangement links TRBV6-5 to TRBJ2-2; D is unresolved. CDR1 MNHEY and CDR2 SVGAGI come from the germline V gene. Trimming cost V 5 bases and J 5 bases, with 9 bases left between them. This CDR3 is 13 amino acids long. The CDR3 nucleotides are TGTGCCAGCAGTAAGACTCGTACCGGGGAGCTGTTTTTT. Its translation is CASSKTRTGELFF.

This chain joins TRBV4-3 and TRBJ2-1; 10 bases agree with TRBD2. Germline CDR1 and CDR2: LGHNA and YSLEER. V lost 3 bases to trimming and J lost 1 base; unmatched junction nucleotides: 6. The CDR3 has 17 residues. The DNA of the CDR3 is TGCGCCAGCAGCCATGCCTGGACTAGCGGATCCTACAATGAGCAGTTCTTC. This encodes CASSHAWTSGSYNEQFF.

The CDR3 region is CASSEQGGNQPQHF. The CDR3, as DNA: TGCGCCAGCAGCGAGCAGGGTGGCAATCAGCCCCAGCATTTT. The V gene is TRBV5-1, the J gene TRBJ1-5; possible D gene TRBD1, 5 bases. Germline assignment: CDR1 SGHRS and CDR2 YFSETQ. The germline V and J ends were trimmed by 4 bases and 2 bases, with 10 bases remaining between them. This CDR3 comprises 14 residues.

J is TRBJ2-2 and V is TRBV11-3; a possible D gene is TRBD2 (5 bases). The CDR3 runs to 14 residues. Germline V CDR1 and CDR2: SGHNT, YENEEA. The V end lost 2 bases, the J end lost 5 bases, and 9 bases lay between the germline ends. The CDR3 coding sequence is TGTGCCAGCAGCTTAAGGACGGGAACCGGGGAGCTGTTTTTT. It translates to CASSLRTGTGELFF. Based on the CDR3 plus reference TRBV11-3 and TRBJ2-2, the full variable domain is EAGVVQSPRYKIIEKKQPVAFWCNPISGHNTLYWYLQNLGQGPELLIRYENEEAVDDSQLPKDRFSAERLKGVDSTLKIQPAELGDSAVYLCASSLRTGTGELFFGEGSRLTVL.

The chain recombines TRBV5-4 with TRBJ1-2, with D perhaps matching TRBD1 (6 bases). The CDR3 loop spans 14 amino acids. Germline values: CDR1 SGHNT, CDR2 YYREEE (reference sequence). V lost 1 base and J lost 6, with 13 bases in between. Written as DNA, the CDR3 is TGTGCCAGCAGCTTGAGCGGGGGGCATAATGGCTACACCTTC. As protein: CASSLSGGHNGYTF.

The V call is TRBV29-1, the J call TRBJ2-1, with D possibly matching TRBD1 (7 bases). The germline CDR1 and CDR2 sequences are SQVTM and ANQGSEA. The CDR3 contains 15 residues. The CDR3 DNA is TGCAGTGCAAGCCCTTTCAGGGGGGCTTACAATGAGCAGTTCTTC. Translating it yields CSASPFRGAYNEQFF.

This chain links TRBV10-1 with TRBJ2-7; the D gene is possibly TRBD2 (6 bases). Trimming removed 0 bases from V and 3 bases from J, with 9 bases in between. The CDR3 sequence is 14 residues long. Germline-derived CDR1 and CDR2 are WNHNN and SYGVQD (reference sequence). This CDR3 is CASSESETSYEQYF. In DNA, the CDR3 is TGCGCCAGCAGTGAGTCCGAGACTAGCTACGAGCAGTACTTC.

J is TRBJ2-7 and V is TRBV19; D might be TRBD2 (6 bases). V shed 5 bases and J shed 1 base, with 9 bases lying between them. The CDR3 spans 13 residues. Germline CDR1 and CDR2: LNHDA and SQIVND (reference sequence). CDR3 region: CASSSRESYEQYF. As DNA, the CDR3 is TGTGCCAGTAGTTCACGGGAGTCCTACGAGCAGTACTTC.

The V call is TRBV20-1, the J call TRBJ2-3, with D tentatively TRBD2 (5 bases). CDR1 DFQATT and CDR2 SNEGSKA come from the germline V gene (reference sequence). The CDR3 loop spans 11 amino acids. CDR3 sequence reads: CSRVGADTQYF. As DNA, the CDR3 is TGCAGCCGGGTGGGAGCCGATACGCAGTATTTT.

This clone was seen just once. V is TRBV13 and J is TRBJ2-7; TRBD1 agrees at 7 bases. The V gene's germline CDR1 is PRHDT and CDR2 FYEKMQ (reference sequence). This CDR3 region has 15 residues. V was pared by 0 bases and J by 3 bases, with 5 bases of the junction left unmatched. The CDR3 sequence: CASSLGLRQGYEQYF. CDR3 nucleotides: TGTGCCAGCAGCTTAGGCCTCCGACAGGGCTACGAGCAGTACTTC. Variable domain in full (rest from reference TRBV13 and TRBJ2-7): AAGVIQSPRHLIKEKRETATLKCYPIPRHDTVYWYQQGPGQDPQFLISFYEKMQSDKGSIPDRFSAQQFSDYHSELNMSSLELGDSALYFCASSLGLRQGYEQYFGPGTRLTVT.

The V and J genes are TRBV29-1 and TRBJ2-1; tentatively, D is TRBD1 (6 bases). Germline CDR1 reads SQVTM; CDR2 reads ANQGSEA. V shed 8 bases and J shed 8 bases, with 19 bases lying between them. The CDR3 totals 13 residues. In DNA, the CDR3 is TGCAGCTTGGGGTTCCCAGGGGTCGATGAGCAGTTCTTC. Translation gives CSLGFPGVDEQFF.

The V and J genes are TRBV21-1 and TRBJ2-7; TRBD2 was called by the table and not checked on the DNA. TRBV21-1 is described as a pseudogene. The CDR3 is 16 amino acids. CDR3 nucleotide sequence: TGTGCCAGCAGCCCGGGAGGAGGGGCGTACGGGAAGGAGCAGTACTTC. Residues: CASSPGGGAYGKEQYF.

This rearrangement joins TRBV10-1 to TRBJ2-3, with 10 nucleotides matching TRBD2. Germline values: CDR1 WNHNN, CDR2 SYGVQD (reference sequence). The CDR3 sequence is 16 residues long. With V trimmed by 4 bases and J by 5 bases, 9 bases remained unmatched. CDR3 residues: CASSGPGTSAEDTQYF. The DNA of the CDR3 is TGCGCCAGCAGTGGACCCGGGACTAGCGCGGAAGATACGCAGTATTTT.

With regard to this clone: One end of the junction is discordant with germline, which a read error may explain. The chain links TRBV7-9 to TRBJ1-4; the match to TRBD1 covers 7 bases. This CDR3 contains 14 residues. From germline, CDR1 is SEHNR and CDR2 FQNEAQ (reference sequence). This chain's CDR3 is CSSSRGQADEKLFF. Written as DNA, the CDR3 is TGTTCCAGCAGCCGCGGACAGGCTGATGAAAAACTGTTTTTT. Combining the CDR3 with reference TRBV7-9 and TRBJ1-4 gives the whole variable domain DTGVSQNPRHKITKRGQNVTFRCDPISEHNRLYWYRQTLGQGPEFLTYFQNEAQLEKSRLLSDRFSAERPKGSFSTLEIQRTEQGDSAMYLCSSSRGQADEKLFFGSGTQLSVL.